Sequencing of this TCR beta chain was carried out in a study of monozygotic twins with inflammatory bowel disease. TCRdb reprocessed the 5' RACE reads and reports one entry per CDR3 protein, with no DNA. This sample's table reports some 160,000 distinct CDR3 sequences. This TCR came from a human donor with ulcerative colitis or Crohn's disease, or a healthy co-twin of an affected twin (not recorded which). Material: blood.

The chain's CDR3 is CSAAGADGLRTRTDTQYF. This sequence joins TRBV29-1 and TRBJ2-3; TCRdb designates TRBD1, a call that cannot be tested without DNA. CDR3 size: 18 residues. CDR1 is SQVTM, CDR2 ANQGSEA, per germline.